These 18 T cell receptor beta chains were sequenced from one sample in a study of T cell responses to AZD1222 COVID-19 vaccine. Clones were sequenced by immunoSEQ multiplex PCR, and TCRdb holds only the in-frame ones, with some missing. The sample holds about 72,000 clones, 80% to 90% seen once. The source was peripheral blood, collected 28 days after the second AZD1222 dose. The receptor set was obtained from an adult who received the AZD1222 COVID-19 vaccine.

CDR3 in DNA: TGCGCCAGCAGTGAGAGCGGGAGGGGTAATGAGCAGTTCTTC. Translation: CASSESGRGNEQFF. The chain employs TRBV10-1 and TRBJ2-1; TRBD2 matches at 10 bases. V lost 2 bases to trimming and J lost 7 bases; unmatched junction nucleotides: 2. CDR1 and CDR2 from the germline V gene are WNHNN and SYGVQD (reference sequence). The CDR3 has 14 residues.

The rearrangement links TRBV25-1 to TRBJ2-7; the match to TRBD1 covers 7 bases. V lost 3 bases to trimming and J lost 7 bases; unmatched junction nucleotides: 15. This CDR3 is 16 amino acids long. Per germline, CDR1 MGHDK and CDR2 SYGVNS. As DNA, the CDR3 is TGTGCCAGCAGTGAGCAGAACAGGGGCCTGAGATGGGAGCAGTACTTC. This gives the protein CASSEQNRGLRWEQYF.

This clone was seen a single time. V is TRBV30 and J is TRBJ2-7; no firm D call. CDR1 is GTSNPN and CDR2 is SVGIG in the germline V gene (reference sequence). CDR3 length: 11 residues. V lost 4 bases, J lost 3 bases, and 7 bases lay in between. In DNA form, the CDR3 reads TGTGCCTGGAAACTTCTCTACGAGCAGTACTTC. Translated: CAWKLLYEQYF.

J is TRBJ2-3 and V is TRBV28; maybe TRBD2 (5 bases). CDR1 and CDR2 from the germline V gene are MDHEN and SYDVKM. The CDR3 is made up of 10 amino acids. Trimming removed 11 bases from V and 5 bases from J, with 8 bases in between. The CDR3 region has the DNA TGTGCCGCCGCGGGAGATACGCAGTATTTT. This codes for CAAAGDTQYF. The full variable domain, its missing parts supplied by reference TRBV28 and TRBJ2-3, is DVKVTQSSRYLVKRTGEKVFLECVQDMDHENMFWYRQDPGLGLRLIYFSYDVKMKEKGDIPEGYSVSREKKERFSLILESASTNQTSMYLCAAAGDTQYFGPGTRLTVL.

The chain has TRBV4-2 and TRBJ1-3; D is undetermined. Germline V gene lookup returns CDR1 LGHNA and CDR2 YNFKEQ. The V and J ends lost 4 bases and 0 bases respectively, with 16 bases between them. The CDR3 runs to 17 residues. The CDR3 coding sequence is TGTGCCAGCAGCCCGCGGGTCCCCGCGAGCTCTGGAAACACCATATATTTT. Encoded protein: CASSPRVPASSGNTIYF.

This clone was counted once. J is TRBJ2-7 and V is TRBV20-1; unclear D gene. CDR1 is DFQATT, CDR2 SNEGSKA, per germline (reference sequence). The length of the CDR3 is 11 residues. Trimming removed 5 bases at V and 7 bases at J, with 12 bases between. The CDR3 is CSAQAQDEQYF. The CDR3 DNA sequence: TGCAGTGCTCAGGCCCAGGATGAGCAGTACTTC.

The genes are TRBV2 and TRBJ1-4; the D gene is possibly TRBD1 (5 bases). The CDR3 runs to 16 residues. V shed 4 bases and J shed 0 bases, with 12 bases lying between them. The V gene's germline CDR1 is SNHLY and CDR2 FYNNEI. The CDR3 nucleotides are TGTGCCAGCAGTGGGCAGGGAGTTACAACTAATGAAAAACTGTTTTTT. It is translated as CASSGQGVTTNEKLFF.

The chain recombines TRBV12-3 or TRBV12-4 with TRBJ2-7; no reliable D call. V was cut by 3 bases and J by 4 bases, with 7 bases left in between. The CDR3 is 12 residues long. The CDR3 DNA is TGTGCCAGCAGTTTGCGTTTATACGAGCAGTACTTC. This translates into CASSLRLYEQYF.

The CDR3, as DNA: TGTGCCAGCTCCCCCCCCACGGGAGAGAATCAGCCCCAGCATTTT. It specifies CASSPPTGENQPQHF. The V gene is TRBV18, the J gene TRBJ1-5, with unresolved D. This CDR3 region has 15 residues. Trimming took off 6 bases at V and 4 bases at J, with 16 bases between the two ends. Germline CDR1 KGHSH, CDR2 LQKENI.

The genes are TRBV2 and TRBJ2-7; unclear D gene. V shed 7 bases and J shed 3 bases, with 10 bases lying between them. Germline V gene sequence: CDR1 SNHLY, CDR2 FYNNEI. There are 12 residues in the CDR3. CDR3 nucleotides: TGTGCCAGCAAAGTGTTAGGCTACGAGCAGTACTTC. The encoded protein is CASKVLGYEQYF.

This clone showed up just once. This chain connects TRBV11-1 to TRBJ1-1, with no clear D. The length of the CDR3 is 16 residues. The germline V and J ends were trimmed by 1 base and 1 base, with 13 bases remaining between them. Germline lookup yields CDR1 SGHAT and CDR2 FQDESV (reference sequence). The CDR3 nucleotides are TGTGCCAGCAGCTTAGAGTGGGCCGGCCCGAACACTGAAGCTTTCTTT. Its translation is CASSLEWAGPNTEAFF.

The chain is built from TRBV19 and TRBJ1-1; perhaps TRBD1 as D (6 bases). The CDR3 length is 13 residues. The V end was cut by 9 bases, the J end by 7 bases, with 18 bases between. Germline CDR1 is LNHDA and CDR2 is SQIVND (reference sequence). The CDR3 sequence is CASSTGSFFEAFF. CDR3 sequence (DNA): TGTGCCAGCTCGACAGGTTCATTCTTTGAAGCTTTCTTT.

This clone came up a few times. V and J are TRBV29-1 and TRBJ1-3; unclear D gene. V was cut by 4 bases and J by 0 bases, with 7 bases left in between. The CDR3 loop spans 13 amino acids. In germline, CDR1 is SQVTM, CDR2 ANQGSEA. The CDR3 loop reads CSVAAGSGNTIYF. CDR3 sequence (DNA): TGCAGCGTTGCCGCAGGCTCTGGAAACACCATATATTTT.

This chain uses TRBV7-2 with TRBJ2-5; D might be TRBD2 (5 bases). This CDR3 has 14 residues. Trimming took 8 bases from V and 5 from J, leaving 18 bases between them. Germline lookup yields CDR1 SGHTA and CDR2 FQGNSA. CDR3 protein: CASEQVAGGETQYF. The CDR3 bases are TGTGCCAGCGAGCAGGTGGCGGGTGGGGAGACCCAGTACTTC.

V and J are TRBV27 and TRBJ1-6, with 7 bases that match TRBD1. This CDR3 contains 20 residues. V shed 3 bases and J 0 bases; nucleotides not matched to a gene: 14. Per the germline V gene, CDR1 is MNHEY and CDR2 is SMNVEV (reference sequence). The CDR3 is CASSFFGDSPDSSYNSPLHF. CDR3 nucleotide sequence: TGTGCCAGCAGTTTCTTTGGGGACAGCCCGGATAGCTCCTATAATTCACCCCTCCACTTT.

The chain recombines TRBV24-1 with TRBJ2-1; D gene ambiguous. Between the trimmed V and J ends, which lost 2 bases and 4 bases, there was a span of 5 bases. Germline V gene lookup returns CDR1 KGHDR and CDR2 SFDVKD. CDR3 size: 13 residues. In nucleotides, the CDR3 is TGTGCCACCAGTGATTGGAGTTACAATGAGCAGTTCTTC. It yields the protein CATSDWSYNEQFF.

The chain couples TRBV4-2 to TRBJ1-2; D remains ambiguous. This CDR3 comprises 15 residues. Deletions cut 0 bases from V and 0 bases from J, with 8 bases between. The V gene's germline CDR1 is LGHNA and CDR2 YNFKEQ. The CDR3 loop is CASSQEENTNYGYTF. The CDR3 bases are TGTGCCAGCAGCCAAGAAGAGAATACTAACTATGGCTACACCTTC.

The J gene is TRBJ1-4, the V gene TRBV7-2; D gene ambiguous. The V end lost 5 bases, the J end lost 8 bases, and 18 bases lay between the germline ends. This CDR3 region has 15 residues. CDR1 is SGHTA, CDR2 FQGNSA, per germline. CDR3 bases: TGTGCCAGCAGCCCTTCCTCGCTCTCCGGGGAAAAACTGTTTTTT. This codes for CASSPSSLSGEKLFF.